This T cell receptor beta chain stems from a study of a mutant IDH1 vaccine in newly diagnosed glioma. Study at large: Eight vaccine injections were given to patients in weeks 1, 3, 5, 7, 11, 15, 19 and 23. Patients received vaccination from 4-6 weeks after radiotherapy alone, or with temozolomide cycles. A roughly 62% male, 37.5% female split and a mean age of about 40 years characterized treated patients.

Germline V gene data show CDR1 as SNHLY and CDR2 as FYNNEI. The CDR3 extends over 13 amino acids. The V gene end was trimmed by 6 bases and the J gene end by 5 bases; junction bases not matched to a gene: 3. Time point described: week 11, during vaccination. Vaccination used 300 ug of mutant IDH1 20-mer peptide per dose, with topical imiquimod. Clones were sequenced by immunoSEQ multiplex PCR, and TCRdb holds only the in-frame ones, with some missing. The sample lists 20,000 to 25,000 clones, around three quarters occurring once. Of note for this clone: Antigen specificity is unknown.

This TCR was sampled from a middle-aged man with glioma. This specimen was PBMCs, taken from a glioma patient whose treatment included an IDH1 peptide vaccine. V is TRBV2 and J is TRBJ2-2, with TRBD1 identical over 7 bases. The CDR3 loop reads CASRTGSTGELFF. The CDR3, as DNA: TGTGCCAGCAGGACAGGGTCGACCGGGGAGCTGTTTTTT.